A single sample is the source of the 9 T cell receptor beta chains below, sequenced in a study of PD-L1 blockade in urothelial cancer. The data were produced by immunoSEQ multiplex PCR, yet TCRdb's version contains in-frame clones alone and is incomplete. This repertoire shows under 90,000 clones, roughly nine tenths found once; its top ten account for 8% to 9.5%. The material sequenced was PBMCs, taken around atezolizumab (anti-PD-L1) treatment. These receptors all stem from a man aged 55 to 70 with urothelial cancer.

The genes are TRBV6-5 and TRBJ2-7; D is perhaps TRBD2 (6 bases). Germline V CDR1 and CDR2: MNHEY, SVGAGI. This CDR3 contains 12 residues. Trimming cost V 7 bases and J 1 base, with 8 bases left between them. In DNA, the CDR3 is TGTGCCAGCAACGGGGGTTCCTACGAGCAGTACTTC. Protein product: CASNGGSYEQYF.

V usage is TRBV23-1 and J usage is TRBJ2-7, with D perhaps matching TRBD2 (5 bases). TRBV23-1 is an ORF, with its function uncertain. This CDR3 contains 16 residues. Trimming cost V 6 bases and J 5 bases, with 23 bases left between them. The CDR3 sequence: CASRPLTASHLDEQYF. CDR3 coding DNA: TGCGCCAGCAGACCCTTGACGGCTAGCCATTTGGACGAGCAGTACTTC.

V is TRBV7-8 and J is TRBJ2-1; TRBD1 matches at 8 bases. Germline assignment: CDR1 SGHVS and CDR2 FQNEAQ. This CDR3 has 16 residues. The ends lost 0 bases at V and 6 bases at J; junction bases unmatched: 7. The CDR3 DNA reads TGTGCCAGCAGCTTAGCGGGGCAGGGGGCCGGCAATGAGCAGTTCTTC. It is translated as CASSLAGQGAGNEQFF. The full variable domain, its missing parts supplied by reference TRBV7-8 and TRBJ2-1, is GAGVSQSPRYKVAKRGQDVALRCDPISGHVSLFWYQQALGQGPEFLTYFQNEAQLDKSGLPSDRFFAERPEGSVSTLKIQRTQQEDSAVYLCASSLAGQGAGNEQFFGPGTRLTVL.

This chain links TRBV5-1 with TRBJ2-5; D might be TRBD2 (6 bases). The CDR3 spans 13 residues. With 2 bases removed from V and 4 bases from J, the gap between germline ends came to 9 bases. Germline CDR1 and CDR2: SGHRS and YFSETQ. The CDR3 sequence: CASSFRELETQYF. The DNA of the CDR3 is TGCGCCAGCAGCTTCCGGGAGTTAGAGACCCAGTACTTC.

This chain joins TRBV7-9 and TRBJ1-1, with 8 nucleotides matching TRBD1. The CDR3 runs 15 residues. The ends lost 5 bases at V and 1 base at J; junction bases unmatched: 6. Per the germline V gene, CDR1 is SEHNR and CDR2 is FQNEAQ (reference sequence). The CDR3 nucleotides are TGTGCCAGCAGCCCAGGACAGGGTGAGAACACTGAAGCTTTCTTT. Translating it yields CASSPGQGENTEAFF.

The rearrangement links TRBV4-3 to TRBJ2-3, with 13 nucleotides matching TRBD2. Trimming cost V 4 bases and J 5 bases; bases outside gene matches: 9. Germline-derived CDR1 and CDR2 are LGHNA and YSLEER. The CDR3 covers 17 residues. CDR3 loop: CASSRVLAGGHQDTQYF. CDR3 bases: TGCGCCAGCAGCCGCGTACTAGCGGGAGGGCATCAAGATACGCAGTATTTT.

In regard to this clone: The sample holds other DNA sequences that translate to the same CDR3. The J gene is TRBJ1-2, the V gene TRBV4-1; unclear D gene. The CDR3 runs to 16 residues. From germline, CDR1 is MGHRA and CDR2 YSYEKL. V was pared by 0 bases and J by 1 base, with 12 bases between. The CDR3 here is CASSQEVAVFNYGYTF. CDR3 DNA: TGCGCCAGCAGCCAAGAAGTCGCAGTTTTTAACTATGGCTACACCTTC.

The rearrangement links TRBV5-1 to TRBJ2-1, with 13 bases matching TRBD2. V was pared by 0 bases and J by 8 bases, with 8 bases of the junction left unmatched. CDR3 length equals 17 residues. Germline CDR1 and CDR2: SGHRS and YFSETQ. The CDR3 here is CASSLVPRLAGGHEQFF. DNA for the CDR3: TGCGCCAGCAGCTTGGTGCCCCGACTAGCGGGGGGTCATGAGCAGTTCTTC.

This chain links TRBV10-2 with TRBJ2-7; 11 bases are shared with TRBD1. The junction had 1 base not matched to a gene; V was cut back by 6 bases and J by 3 bases. This CDR3 is built from 13 residues. Germline V gives CDR1 WSHSY, CDR2 SAAADI. CDR3 amino acids: CASRGQGDYEQYF. Here the CDR3 DNA reads TGCGCCAGCAGGGGACAGGGGGACTACGAGCAGTACTTC.